Below, 30 T cell receptor beta chains from the same sample are listed, as sequenced in a study of blood T cell repertoires in COVID-19. Produced via immunoSEQ multiplex PCR; TCRdb's table is partial and in-frame only. The profile shows around 170,000 clones, about four fifths of them singletons. The sample comprised peripheral blood. The source of these receptors is a man aged 18 to 30 with active or convalescent COVID-19.

The CDR3 region is CASSSRTSSGYEQYF. As DNA, the CDR3 is TGTGCCAGCAGCTCGCGGACTAGCTCCGGCTACGAGCAGTACTTC. The chain employs TRBV7-2 and TRBJ2-7, with TRBD2 matching over 8 bases. The CDR3 consists of 15 residues. Germline-derived CDR1 and CDR2 are SGHTA and FQGNSA. Trimming took 4 bases from V and 3 from J; bases not matched to a gene: 8.

The rearrangement uses TRBV19 and TRBJ1-6; 9 nucleotides align to TRBD1. The CDR3 has 15 residues. The junction had 4 bases not matched to a gene; V was cut back by 3 bases and J by 7 bases. Germline V gene sequence: CDR1 LNHDA, CDR2 SQIVND (reference sequence). CDR3 in amino acids: CASSITGGRNSPLHF. CDR3 nucleotides: TGTGCCAGTAGTATCACAGGGGGCAGGAATTCACCCCTCCACTTT.

The chain uses TRBV7-9 and TRBJ2-1; no firm D call. V was trimmed by 4 bases and J by 2 bases, leaving 6 bases between them. The V gene's germline CDR1 is SEHNR and CDR2 FQNEAQ (reference sequence). The length of the CDR3 is 13 residues. The CDR3 coding sequence is TGTGCCAGCAGCTATACAGCCTACAATGAGCAGTTCTTC. Translation: CASSYTAYNEQFF. The variable domain in full, with the rest retrieved from reference TRBV7-9 and TRBJ2-1, is DTGVSQNPRHKITKRGQNVTFRCDPISEHNRLYWYRQTLGQGPEFLTYFQNEAQLEKSRLLSDRFSAERPKGSFSTLEIQRTEQGDSAMYLCASSYTAYNEQFFGPGTRLTVL.

The V and J genes are TRBV6-5 and TRBJ2-7; D uncertain. V was pared by 4 bases and J by 5 bases, with 9 bases between. From germline, CDR1 is MNHEY and CDR2 SVGAGI. This CDR3 spans 12 amino acids. Here the CDR3 DNA reads TGTGCCAGCAGTTTGACATCGAACGAGCAGTACTTC. This codes for CASSLTSNEQYF.

The V gene is TRBV7-8, the J gene TRBJ2-7; 7 nucleotides agree with TRBD2. Germline CDR1 reads SGHVS; CDR2 reads FQNEAQ. V was clipped by 3 bases and J by 5 bases; unmatched bases: 7. The CDR3 spans 14 residues. DNA of the CDR3: TGTGCCAGCAGCTTCGGGACTAAGGGGAACGAGCAGTACTTC. Translating gives CASSFGTKGNEQYF.

V and J are TRBV28 and TRBJ1-2; 9 bases match TRBD1. The J segment lost 8 bases and the V segment lost 6 bases, leaving 4 bases of the junction unmatched. The CDR3 runs 12 residues. CDR1 and CDR2 from the germline V gene are MDHEN and SYDVKM. The CDR3 region is CASRGQGLGYTF. Here the CDR3 DNA reads TGTGCCAGCAGAGGACAGGGGTTGGGCTACACCTTC.

The genes are TRBV2 and TRBJ1-1; 11 bases map to TRBD1. The V and J ends lost 7 bases and 4 bases, in that order; junction bases with no gene match: 5. Germline CDR1 and CDR2: SNHLY and FYNNEI. The length of the CDR3 is 14 residues. The CDR3 here is CASKPGQGGTEAFF. The CDR3 DNA follows: TGTGCCAGCAAGCCGGGACAGGGGGGCACTGAAGCTTTCTTT.

The V call is TRBV7-2, the J call TRBJ1-4; D gene ambiguous. The ends were cut back, 3 bases at V and 8 bases at J, with 13 bases in the middle. The CDR3 length is 14 residues. The germline V gene has CDR1 SGHTA and CDR2 FQGNSA. The CDR3 DNA reads TGTGCCAGCAGCTTCGGAAGGGAGCGAGAAAAACTGTTTTTT. Its protein is CASSFGREREKLFF.

This clone occurred a few times. The J gene is TRBJ1-2, the V gene TRBV7-9; maybe TRBD1 (6 bases). The CDR3 is made up of 15 amino acids. CDR1 is SEHNR and CDR2 is FQNEAQ in the germline V gene (reference sequence). The V end lost 5 bases, the J end lost 4 bases, and 17 bases lay between the germline ends. The CDR3 protein is CASSLLPGAGYGYTF. CDR3 bases: TGTGCCAGCAGCCTGCTTCCAGGGGCTGGCTATGGCTACACCTTC.

This clone was seen a single time. This rearrangement joins TRBV5-1 to TRBJ2-7; D perhaps matches TRBD1 (6 bases). V lost 0 bases, J lost 2 bases, and 9 bases lay in between. Germline V gives CDR1 SGHRS, CDR2 YFSETQ. This CDR3 contains 14 residues. Here the CDR3 DNA reads TGCGCCAGCAGCTTGGGGTGGGGGCCCTACGAGCAGTACTTC. As protein: CASSLGWGPYEQYF. Full variable domain (remainder filled in from reference TRBV5-1 and TRBJ2-7): KAGVTQTPRYLIKTRGQQVTLSCSPISGHRSVSWYQQTPGQGLQFLFEYFSETQRNKGNFPGRFSGRQFSNSRSEMNVSTLELGDSALYLCASSLGWGPYEQYFGPGTRLTVT.

This chain links TRBV7-2 with TRBJ1-3; D uncertain. From germline, CDR1 is SGHTA and CDR2 FQGNSA. Between the trimmed V and J ends, which lost 1 base and 1 base, there was a span of 14 bases. The CDR3 runs to 17 residues. CDR3 sequence (DNA): TGTGCCAGCAGCTTAGACTCCACCCGGAGGTCTGGAAACACCATATATTTT. This gives the protein CASSLDSTRRSGNTIYF.

V is TRBV7-9 and J is TRBJ1-5; D ambiguous. Germline CDR1 is SEHNR and CDR2 is FQNEAQ (reference sequence). V shed 5 bases and J shed 0 bases, with 8 bases lying between them. The CDR3 spans 14 residues. The chain's CDR3 is CASSHTDSNQPQHF. CDR3 sequence (DNA): TGTGCCAGCAGCCATACAGATAGCAATCAGCCCCAGCATTTT.

The rearrangement links TRBV6-6 to TRBJ2-7; D perhaps matches TRBD2 (5 bases). Between the trimmed V and J ends, which lost 5 bases and 2 bases, there was a span of 13 bases. Per germline, CDR1 MNHNY and CDR2 SVGAGI (reference sequence). This CDR3 region has 14 residues. CDR3 coding DNA: TGTGCCAGCAGTACTCGGGGTCCTACCTACGAGCAGTACTTC. Its translation is CASSTRGPTYEQYF.

The genes are TRBV6-5 and TRBJ2-4; a possible D gene is TRBD1 (6 bases). The CDR3 loop spans 16 amino acids. V was clipped by 4 bases and J by 6 bases, with 19 bases between them. Germline lookup yields CDR1 MNHEY and CDR2 SVGAGI. As DNA, the CDR3 is TGTGCCAGCAGTTCCCACGGGACATCGGACAGAAACATTCAGTACTTC. Translation gives CASSSHGTSDRNIQYF.

The V and J genes are TRBV28 and TRBJ2-7, with TRBD1 identical over 8 bases. V lost 3 bases, J lost 5 bases, and 9 bases stayed unmatched. In germline, CDR1 is MDHEN, CDR2 SYDVKM. The CDR3 has 15 amino acids. In nucleotides, the CDR3 is TGTGCCAGCAGTTTCCCGGGGTCAGGGGGCCACGAGCAGTACTTC. This translates into CASSFPGSGGHEQYF.

This chain joins TRBV28 and TRBJ2-7; 12 nucleotides agree with TRBD2. The germline CDR1 and CDR2 sequences are MDHEN and SYDVKM. This CDR3 is built from 17 residues. V shed 6 bases and J 0 bases; nucleotides not matched to a gene: 9. The CDR3 nucleotides are TGTGCCAGCAGCCGACGACTAGCGGGGGACCTCTCCTACGAGCAGTACTTC. It translates to CASSRRLAGDLSYEQYF.

The chain couples TRBV6-2 or TRBV6-3 to TRBJ1-5, with D perhaps matching TRBD1 (6 bases). Germline V gene data show CDR1 as MNHEY and CDR2 as SVGEGT. V gave up 4 bases and J gave up 11 bases, with 18 bases separating them. The CDR3 contains 14 residues. CDR3 residues: CASSSSDSPWAQHF. The CDR3 nucleotides are TGTGCCAGCAGTTCGTCGGACAGCCCTTGGGCCCAGCATTTT.

Comment on this clone: One end of the junction fails to match germline, which may point to a read error. The rearrangement links TRBV20-1 to TRBJ2-7; 8 nucleotides line up with TRBD1. The CDR3 sequence is 11 residues long. Looked up from germline, CDR1 is DFQATT and CDR2 is SNEGSKA (reference sequence). The CDR3 sequence is CSARGRGQDPF. In DNA form, the CDR3 reads TGCAGTGCTAGAGGAAGGGGACAGGATCCCTTC.

The chain recombines TRBV27 with TRBJ2-5, with TRBD1 matching over 9 bases. The CDR3 contains 14 residues. Looked up from germline, CDR1 is MNHEY and CDR2 is SMNVEV (reference sequence). V shed 6 bases and J 4 bases; nucleotides not matched to a gene: 6. The CDR3 nucleotides read TGTGCCAGCAGACCACAGGGGGCAATAGAGACCCAGTACTTC. Its protein is CASRPQGAIETQYF.

For this clone: Other DNA sequences from this sample encode an identical CDR3 as well. The V call is TRBV6-5, the J call TRBJ2-1; 7 bases line up with TRBD1. The V gene end was trimmed by 7 bases and the J gene end by 2 bases; junction bases not matched to a gene: 5. Germline V CDR1 and CDR2: MNHEY, SVGAGI. The CDR3 spans 14 residues. This chain's CDR3 is CASINRGPYNEQFF. The CDR3 DNA follows: TGTGCCAGCATCAACAGGGGCCCCTACAATGAGCAGTTCTTC.

The chain is built from TRBV18 and TRBJ2-5, with TRBD2 matching over 8 bases. Trimming cost V 2 bases and J 4 bases; bases outside gene matches: 3. Per germline, CDR1 KGHSH and CDR2 LQKENI. The CDR3 consists of 14 residues. In DNA form, the CDR3 reads TGTGCCAGCTCACCAGGGACTAGAGGAGAGACCCAGTACTTC. This gives the protein CASSPGTRGETQYF. The complete variable domain, with remaining parts taken from reference TRBV18 and TRBJ2-5, reads NAGVMQNPRHLVRRRGQEARLRCSPMKGHSHVYWYRQLPEEGLKFMVYLQKENIIDESGMPKERFSAEFPKEGPSILRIQQVVRGDSAAYFCASSPGTRGETQYFGPGTRLLVL.

This clone appeared once. This chain uses TRBV12-5 with TRBJ1-2; D unclear. The CDR3 is 14 residues long. The germline CDR1 and CDR2 sequences are LGHNT and FRNRAP. V lost 7 bases to trimming and J lost 0 bases, with 12 bases between them. CDR3 residues: CASAPSGTNYGYTF. CDR3 coding DNA: TGTGCTAGTGCCCCGTCGGGGACTAACTATGGCTACACCTTC.

This rearrangement joins TRBV5-6 to TRBJ2-1; a weak D match, TRBD1 (6 bases). V was pared by 2 bases and J by 1 base, with 19 bases between. Germline CDR1 is SGHDT and CDR2 is YYEEEE. The CDR3 covers 18 residues. CDR3 amino acids: CASSFSGRGEFSYNEQFF. The DNA for the CDR3 is TGTGCCAGCAGCTTCAGTGGCAGGGGCGAATTTTCCTACAATGAGCAGTTCTTC.

The chain couples TRBV28 to TRBJ1-5, with D unclear. CDR3 length: 15 residues. Germline loops: CDR1 MDHEN, CDR2 SYDVKM. Between the trimmed V and J ends, which lost 6 bases and 0 bases, there was a span of 12 bases. As DNA, the CDR3 is TGTGCCAGCAGGAGTGGAGACCATAGCAATCAGCCCCAGCATTTT. It specifies CASRSGDHSNQPQHF.

The V gene is TRBV6-5, the J gene TRBJ1-4; TRBD1 aligns across 7 bases. This CDR3 contains 15 residues. V shed 7 bases and J 6 bases; nucleotides not matched to a gene: 11. Germline loops: CDR1 MNHEY, CDR2 SVGAGI. In DNA form, the CDR3 reads TGTGCCAGCACCCCCTACTGGACAGGTTATGAAAAACTGTTTTTT. This encodes CASTPYWTGYEKLFF.

The J gene is TRBJ2-3, the V gene TRBV3-1 (or the pseudogene TRBV3-2); D is perhaps TRBD2 (5 bases). V lost 5 bases to trimming and J lost 0 bases, with 15 bases between them. The CDR3 sequence is 16 residues long. Germline V gene sequence: CDR1 LGHDT, CDR2 YNNKEL (reference sequence). The CDR3, as DNA: TGTGCCAGCAGCGAAAGGGCGGACTCGAGCACAGATACGCAGTATTTT. Encoded protein: CASSERADSSTDTQYF.

V gene TRBV7-2 combines with J gene TRBJ1-4; possibly TRBD1 for D (5 bases). V lost 5 bases, J lost 0 bases, and 22 bases lay in between. This CDR3 comprises 19 residues. CDR1 is SGHTA and CDR2 is FQGNSA in the germline V gene. CDR3 DNA: TGTGCCAGCAGCCACACCTTGGGGGGGACGCCAACAACTAATGAAAAACTGTTTTTT. It codes for CASSHTLGGTPTTNEKLFF.

The CDR3 here is CASSQTSRGTYEQYF. CDR3 in DNA: TGCGCCAGCAGCCAAACTAGCAGGGGGACATACGAGCAGTACTTC. This rearrangement joins TRBV4-1 to TRBJ2-7; D might be TRBD1 (7 bases). Germline CDR1 reads MGHRA; CDR2 reads YSYEKL. Trimming removed 2 bases at V and 4 bases at J, with 15 bases between. The CDR3 contains 15 residues.

This chain joins TRBV18 and TRBJ1-5; D ambiguous. Germline CDR1 reads KGHSH; CDR2 reads LQKENI. CDR3 length: 15 amino acids. V was shortened by 6 bases and J by 0 bases, with 12 bases between the two germline ends. The CDR3 DNA sequence: TGTGCCAGCTCGTTGCAGGCTAATAGCAATCAGCCCCAGCATTTT. Translated, it gives CASSLQANSNQPQHF. Filled out from reference TRBV18 and TRBJ1-5, the complete variable domain reads NAGVMQNPRHLVRRRGQEARLRCSPMKGHSHVYWYRQLPEEGLKFMVYLQKENIIDESGMPKERFSAEFPKEGPSILRIQQVVRGDSAAYFCASSLQANSNQPQHFGDGTRLSIL.

This chain uses TRBV2 with TRBJ1-4, with TRBD1 matching 7 bases. Germline V gives CDR1 SNHLY, CDR2 FYNNEI. The CDR3 extends over 14 amino acids. J was trimmed by 5 bases and V by 8 bases; bases with no gene match: 8. The CDR3 DNA sequence: TGTGCCAGCTCGAGGGCAGGGGGGAATGAAAAACTGTTTTTT. This translates into CASSRAGGNEKLFF.